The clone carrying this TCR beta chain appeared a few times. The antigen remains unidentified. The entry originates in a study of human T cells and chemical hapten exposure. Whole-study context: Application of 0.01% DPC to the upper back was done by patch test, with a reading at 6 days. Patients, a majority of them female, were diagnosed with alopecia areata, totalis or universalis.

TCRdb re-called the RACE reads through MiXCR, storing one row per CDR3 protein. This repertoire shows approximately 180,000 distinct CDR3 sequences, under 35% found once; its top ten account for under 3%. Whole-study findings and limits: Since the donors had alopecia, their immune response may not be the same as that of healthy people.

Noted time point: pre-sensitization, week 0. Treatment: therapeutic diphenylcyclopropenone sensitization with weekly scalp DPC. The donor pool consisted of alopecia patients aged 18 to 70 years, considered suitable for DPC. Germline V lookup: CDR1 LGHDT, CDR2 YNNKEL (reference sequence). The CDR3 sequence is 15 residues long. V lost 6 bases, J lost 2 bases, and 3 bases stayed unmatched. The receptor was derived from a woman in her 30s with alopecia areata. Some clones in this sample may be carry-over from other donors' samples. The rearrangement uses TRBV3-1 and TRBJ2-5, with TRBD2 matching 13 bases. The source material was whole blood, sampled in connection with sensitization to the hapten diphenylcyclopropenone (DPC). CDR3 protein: CASRRLAGGQETQYF. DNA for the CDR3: TGTGCCAGCAGACGACTAGCGGGAGGACAAGAGACCCAGTACTTC.